The present T cell receptor (beta chain) was sequenced within a study of identical twins. Donors were all healthy Caucasians. This clonotype was picked up a small number of times. The J segment lost 6 bases and the V segment lost 1 base, leaving 7 bases of the junction unmatched. The CDR3 length is 15 residues. Per the germline V gene, CDR1 is SGHAT and CDR2 is FQNNGV. In TCRdb, the 5' RACE reads were re-called with MiXCR into one record per CDR3 protein. Of hundreds of thousands of distinct CDR3 sequences listed, less than 7% are singletons. The sequence came from a man aged 18-30 years in good health. This rearrangement joins TRBV11-2 to TRBJ2-3; 7 bases map to TRBD1. The sequenced sample was naive T cells sorted from blood. In nucleotides, the CDR3 is TGTGCCAGCAGCTTAGTGGGACAGCTAGGGGATACGCAGTATTTT. Its protein product is CASSLVGQLGDTQYF.